The 28 T cell receptor beta chains below were found in one sample sequenced in a study of T cells in localized non-small cell lung cancer. Generated by immunoSEQ multiplex PCR, the TCRdb table keeps only in-frame clones and is missing some. The table includes tens of thousands of clones, more than 75% detected once. The source was peripheral blood, collected before any cancer treatment. The receptors were gathered from a woman aged 35-75 years with stage I squamous cell lung carcinoma.

The chain links TRBV6-6 to TRBJ1-2, with TRBD1 matching 9 bases. The CDR3 has 14 amino acids. The germline CDR1 and CDR2 sequences are MNHNY and SVGAGI (reference sequence). V was clipped by 6 bases and J by 2 bases; unmatched bases: 4. Here the CDR3 DNA reads TGTGCCAGCAGACAAGGACAGGGGAACTATGGCTACACCTTC. Its translation is CASRQGQGNYGYTF.

The V gene is TRBV14, the J gene TRBJ1-2; 7 nucleotides line up with TRBD1. Germline CDR1 is SGHDN and CDR2 is FVKESK. The CDR3 spans 14 residues. V was pared by 3 bases and J by 8 bases, with 9 bases of the junction left unmatched. The CDR3 DNA reads as TGTGCCAGCAGCCATACAGGACAGGCGGGAGGCTACACCTTC. Residues: CASSHTGQAGGYTF.

The chain has TRBV19 and TRBJ1-2, with TRBD1 matching over 9 bases. Germline V lookup: CDR1 LNHDA, CDR2 SQIVND (reference sequence). There are 14 residues in the CDR3. The V and J ends lost 4 bases and 5 bases, in that order; junction bases with no gene match: 5. The CDR3 DNA sequence: TGTGCCAGTAGTAAGGTGGGACAGGGTTATGGCTACACCTTC. Protein product: CASSKVGQGYGYTF.

This sequence joins TRBV6-1 and TRBJ1-2; tentatively, D is TRBD1 (6 bases). CDR1 MNHNS and CDR2 SASEGT come from the germline V gene. V was pared by 11 bases and J by 5 bases, with 21 bases between. This CDR3 is built from 14 residues. CDR3 sequence reads: CAVTFPGAFYGYTF. The CDR3 nucleotides are TGTGCCGTTACTTTTCCGGGGGCCTTTTATGGCTACACCTTC.

This chain joins TRBV6-1 and TRBJ1-4, with a weak D call TRBD1 (5 bases). The V and J ends lost 11 bases and 5 bases respectively, with 18 bases between them. CDR1 and CDR2 (germline): MNHNS, SASEGT. The CDR3 runs 14 residues. The CDR3 sequence is CASQGWVNNEKLFF. In DNA form, the CDR3 reads TGTGCCTCCCAGGGATGGGTGAACAATGAAAAACTGTTTTTT.

This clone has more than one count but fewer than ten. The chain links TRBV7-9 to TRBJ2-1, with 7 bases identical to TRBD1. V lost 5 bases to trimming and J lost 6 bases; unmatched junction nucleotides: 4. From germline, CDR1 is SEHNR and CDR2 FQNEAQ (reference sequence). The length of the CDR3 is 13 residues. The CDR3 sequence is CASSVDRVNEQFF. The CDR3 DNA reads as TGTGCCAGCAGCGTTGACAGGGTCAATGAGCAGTTCTTC.

This clone is medium-sized by share. The chain joins TRBV4-2 to TRBJ1-3; the D is unclear. Germline assignment: CDR1 LGHNA and CDR2 YNFKEQ. The CDR3 length is 12 residues. Trimming pared 0 bases from V and 3 bases from J, leaving 0 bases between. The CDR3 spells CASSQDGNTIYF. The CDR3 region has the DNA TGTGCCAGCAGCCAAGATGGAAACACCATATATTTT.

The chain has TRBV9 and TRBJ2-3; no reliable D call. The germline V gene encodes CDR1 SGDLS and CDR2 YYNGEE. The V gene lost 0 bases and the J gene lost 0 bases, with 8 bases spanning the gap. The CDR3 spans 15 residues. As DNA, the CDR3 is TGTGCCAGCAGCGTAGGCACCCTAAGCACAGATACGCAGTATTTT. Amino acids: CASSVGTLSTDTQYF.

V gene TRBV30 combines with J gene TRBJ1-1, with D perhaps TRBD1 (5 bases). Germline assignment: CDR1 GTSNPN and CDR2 SVGIG (reference sequence). This CDR3 has 12 residues. V was clipped by 4 bases and J by 2 bases, with 8 bases between them. The CDR3 DNA reads as TGTGCCTGGACAGGGTCCAACACTGAAGCTTTCTTT. It encodes CAWTGSNTEAFF.

V and J are TRBV2 and TRBJ2-5, with TRBD2 identical over 12 bases. The CDR3 consists of 15 residues. The V gene end was trimmed by 4 bases and the J gene end by 6 bases; junction bases not matched to a gene: 6. CDR1 and CDR2 from the germline V gene are SNHLY and FYNNEI. CDR3 region: CASSGASGGAKTQYF. In DNA, the CDR3 is TGTGCCAGCAGTGGTGCTAGCGGGGGGGCAAAGACCCAGTACTTC.

The chain carries TRBV5-1 and TRBJ1-1; tentative D call: TRBD1 (6 bases). CDR3 length equals 15 residues. The germline V and J ends were trimmed by 0 bases and 0 bases, with 9 bases remaining between them. Looked up from germline, CDR1 is SGHRS and CDR2 is YFSETQ. The DNA for the CDR3 is TGCGCCAGCAGCTTGGTCGGACAGATGAACACTGAAGCTTTCTTT. Translated: CASSLVGQMNTEAFF.

CDR3: CASSLGLAGGEETQYF. DNA of the CDR3: TGTGCCAGCAGCCTGGGACTAGCGGGGGGAGAAGAGACCCAGTACTTC. The V and J genes are TRBV7-9 and TRBJ2-5; the match to TRBD2 covers 15 bases. Losses at the gene ends were 5 bases for V and 3 bases for J; bases not matched to a gene: 4. CDR1 is SEHNR, CDR2 FQNEAQ, per germline (reference sequence). The CDR3 contains 16 residues.

The chain recombines TRBV6-1 with TRBJ1-6; TRBD1 is a possible D gene (6 bases). The length of the CDR3 is 14 residues. In germline, CDR1 is MNHNS, CDR2 SASEGT. With 11 bases removed from V and 6 bases from J, the gap between germline ends came to 17 bases. The DNA of the CDR3 is TGTGCCGGACAGAGTTCCTTTGCTAATTCACCCCTCCACTTT. As protein: CAGQSSFANSPLHF.

J is TRBJ2-5 and V is TRBV10-3; D might be TRBD2 (6 bases). Germline CDR1 ENHRY, CDR2 SYGVKD. V lost 3 bases to trimming and J lost 1 base, with 9 bases between them. The CDR3 is 14 amino acids. As DNA, the CDR3 is TGTGCCATCAGTGAAGGAGGGGCCCAAGAGACCCAGTACTTC. The encoded protein is CAISEGGAQETQYF.

V and J are TRBV27 and TRBJ1-1, with TRBD1 matching 10 bases. CDR3 length: 14 residues. Germline V lookup: CDR1 MNHEY, CDR2 SMNVEV (reference sequence). V gave up 5 bases and J gave up 3 bases; unmatched junction bases: 3. Written as DNA, the CDR3 is TGTGCCAGCAGTGAGGACAGGGGGTACACTGAAGCTTTCTTT. Its protein is CASSEDRGYTEAFF.

The rearrangement links TRBV18 to TRBJ2-7; D perhaps matches TRBD2 (6 bases). V lost 4 bases to trimming and J lost 3 bases, with 22 bases between them. The germline V gene encodes CDR1 KGHSH and CDR2 LQKENI. This CDR3 is built from 17 residues. The CDR3: CASSLAVDGSGLYEQYF. The CDR3 region has the DNA TGTGCCAGCTCACTAGCGGTTGATGGTAGCGGCCTCTACGAGCAGTACTTC.

This clone was observed a few times. This chain links TRBV5-1 with TRBJ1-2, with no clear D. The ends were cut back, 4 bases at V and 7 bases at J, with 8 bases in the middle. This CDR3 is 11 amino acids long. The germline gives CDR1 SGHRS, CDR2 YFSETQ. CDR3 sequence reads: CASSGVSGYTF. The CDR3 DNA follows: TGCGCCAGCAGCGGGGTTTCTGGCTACACCTTC.

This clone was seen a handful of times. This chain links TRBV5-8 with TRBJ2-5, with 9 bases identical to TRBD2. This CDR3 is built from 17 residues. Unmatched junction bases numbered 12, after V lost 1 base and J lost 5 bases. The germline V gene has CDR1 SGHTS and CDR2 YDEGEE. This chain's CDR3 is CASSLTVRRGGAETQYF. The CDR3 DNA is TGTGCCAGCAGCTTGACGGTGCGGCGGGGGGGCGCGGAGACCCAGTACTTC.

V and J are TRBV5-1 and TRBJ2-1; 7 bases are a match to TRBD2. Germline trimming cut 4 bases from V and 4 bases from J; bases unmatched to any gene: 8. Per germline, CDR1 SGHRS and CDR2 YFSETQ. The CDR3 is 15 residues long. This CDR3 is CASSPNRDYYNEQFF. The CDR3 DNA follows: TGCGCCAGCAGCCCTAACCGGGACTATTACAATGAGCAGTTCTTC. Combining the CDR3 with reference TRBV5-1 and TRBJ2-1 gives the whole variable domain KAGVTQTPRYLIKTRGQQVTLSCSPISGHRSVSWYQQTPGQGLQFLFEYFSETQRNKGNFPGRFSGRQFSNSRSEMNVSTLELGDSALYLCASSPNRDYYNEQFFGPGTRLTVL.

The V call is TRBV27, the J call TRBJ2-1; 7 nucleotides match TRBD2. V shed 7 bases and J 8 bases; nucleotides not matched to a gene: 11. Looked up from germline, CDR1 is MNHEY and CDR2 is SMNVEV (reference sequence). CDR3 length: 14 amino acids. In DNA form, the CDR3 reads TGTGCCAGCACACAAAGCGGGGTCGGATATGAGCAGTTCTTC. This codes for CASTQSGVGYEQFF.

The chain links TRBV5-1 to TRBJ2-2; unclear D gene. Germline V gene lookup returns CDR1 SGHRS and CDR2 YFSETQ. The ends were cut back, 0 bases at V and 4 bases at J, with 10 bases in the middle. CDR3 size: 15 residues. CDR3 DNA sequence: TGCGCCAGCAGCTTGGATCGCCCCCTCACCGGGGAGCTGTTTTTT. Protein sequence: CASSLDRPLTGELFF. The variable domain in full, completed from reference TRBV5-1 and TRBJ2-2, reads KAGVTQTPRYLIKTRGQQVTLSCSPISGHRSVSWYQQTPGQGLQFLFEYFSETQRNKGNFPGRFSGRQFSNSRSEMNVSTLELGDSALYLCASSLDRPLTGELFFGEGSRLTVL.

This chain connects TRBV6-1 to TRBJ1-3; no clear D gene. Germline V CDR1 and CDR2: MNHNS, SASEGT. The CDR3 spans 17 residues. V lost 2 bases, J lost 0 bases, and 14 bases lay in between. CDR3 residues: CASSERAPGDSGNTIYF. For the CDR3, the DNA is TGTGCCAGCAGTGAAAGGGCCCCCGGGGACTCTGGAAACACCATATATTTT.

The chain carries TRBV18 and TRBJ1-2; D is undetermined. Germline CDR1 KGHSH, CDR2 LQKENI. There are 12 residues in the CDR3. Trimming removed 0 bases from V and 12 bases from J, with 11 bases in between. In DNA form, the CDR3 reads TGTGCCAGCTCACCACCTGTGGGTTCACACACCTTC. Residues: CASSPPVGSHTF.

V is TRBV7-2 and J is TRBJ1-5; D not certain. V lost 1 base and J lost 0, with 7 bases in between. The CDR3 runs to 15 residues. Germline V gene sequence: CDR1 SGHTA, CDR2 FQGNSA. The CDR3 sequence: CASSLGTYSNQPQHF. CDR3 DNA: TGTGCCAGCAGCTTAGGGACCTATAGCAATCAGCCCCAGCATTTT.

The chain recombines TRBV5-4 with TRBJ2-3; TRBD2 agrees at 11 bases. Trimming cost V 3 bases and J 4 bases; bases outside gene matches: 7. The CDR3 is 16 amino acids. Looked up from germline, CDR1 is SGHNT and CDR2 is YYREEE (reference sequence). CDR3 in DNA: TGTGCCAGCAGCTCAGGATTAGCGGGGGGGTCAGATACGCAGTATTTT. The encoded protein is CASSSGLAGGSDTQYF. Complete variable domain (other parts from reference TRBV5-4 and TRBJ2-3): ETGVTQSPTHLIKTRGQQVTLRCSSQSGHNTVSWYQQALGQGPQFIFQYYREEENGRGNFPPRFSGLQFPNYSSELNVNALELDDSALYLCASSSGLAGGSDTQYFGPGTRLTVL.

CDR3 nucleotides: TGTGCCAGTAGTATTGAGGGGGTCAGGTCTGAAGCTTTCTTT. Protein: CASSIEGVRSEAFF. The chain couples TRBV19 to TRBJ1-1, with D maybe TRBD1 (6 bases). CDR3 length: 14 residues. V lost 3 bases and J lost 6, with 14 bases in between. Germline V lookup: CDR1 LNHDA, CDR2 SQIVND (reference sequence).

The chain has TRBV5-1 and TRBJ2-7, with 10 bases fitting TRBD2. V lost 5 bases to trimming and J lost 3 bases; unmatched junction nucleotides: 5. CDR3 length: 14 amino acids. Per the germline V gene, CDR1 is SGHRS and CDR2 is YFSETQ. The CDR3 is CASRPTSGFYEQYF. The CDR3 region has the DNA TGCGCCAGCAGGCCGACTAGCGGGTTCTACGAGCAGTACTTC.

This clone has only one observation. The chain couples TRBV6-1 to TRBJ1-6, with 9 nucleotides matching TRBD1. The length of the CDR3 is 14 residues. Germline V gene data show CDR1 as MNHNS and CDR2 as SASEGT. With V trimmed by 5 bases and J by 9 bases, 5 bases remained unmatched. CDR3 sequence: CASSRDRVSSPLHF. The CDR3, as DNA: TGTGCCAGCAGTAGGGACAGGGTCAGTTCACCCCTCCACTTT.